These 14 T cell receptor beta chains originate from one sample sequenced in a study of T cells in Graves' hyperthyroidism and ophthalmopathy. RNA transcripts provided the source from which TCR beta CDR3 regions were amplified. TCR CDR3 underwent first-round RT-PCR with the HTBI primer set. MiXCR, run by TCRdb on the multiplex PCR reads, gives a single entry per CDR3 protein. The top ten hold around 15% of the sample, which has around 690,000 distinct CDR3 sequences, 17% seen once. Sequenced input: blood. The receptors here all came from a man aged 50 or older with Graves' hyperthyroidism.

This chain links TRBV28 with TRBJ1-5; TRBD1 is a possible D gene (6 bases). The CDR3 is made up of 16 amino acids. Germline CDR1 MDHEN, CDR2 SYDVKM. Trimming shortened V by 5 bases and J by 7 bases, and 21 bases separated the two germline ends. CDR3 DNA sequence: TGTGCCAGCAGTCACCAGAGGGGGGGAGGTTGCCAGCCCCAGCATTTT. Protein sequence: CASSHQRGGGCQPQHF. The whole variable domain, filled in from reference TRBV28 and TRBJ1-5, reads DVKVTQSSRYLVKRTGEKVFLECVQDMDHENMFWYRQDPGLGLRLIYFSYDVKMKEKGDIPEGYSVSREKKERFSLILESASTNQTSMYLCASSHQRGGGCQPQHFGDGTRLSIL.

This clonotype was detected ten times or more. The CDR3 DNA follows: TGTGCCACCAGCGAAGGGAGGGAGAAGATCTCAGATACGCAGTATTTT. Its translation: CATSEGREKISDTQYF. This sequence joins TRBV15 and TRBJ2-3; TRBD2 aligns across 7 bases. Germline lookup yields CDR1 LNHNV and CDR2 YYDKDF (reference sequence). The J segment lost 4 bases and the V segment lost 5 bases, leaving 12 bases of the junction unmatched. This CDR3 is 16 amino acids long.

The rearrangement uses TRBV5-1 and TRBJ2-1, with D maybe TRBD2 (5 bases). Germline CDR1 SGHRS, CDR2 YFSETQ. CDR3 length: 15 residues. Trimming stripped 6 bases from V and 7 bases from J, with 20 bases between. The CDR3, as DNA: TGCGCCAGCACCACTGGCGAGGGAGCGGTTAATGAGCAGTTCTTC. Translation gives CASTTGEGAVNEQFF.

This clonotype was counted only a few times. CDR3: CASSTPTGIEAFF. The DNA of the CDR3 is TGTGCCAGTAGTACCCCGACAGGGATTGAAGCTTTCTTT. The chain combines TRBV19 with TRBJ1-1, with TRBD1 identical over 7 bases. Germline-derived CDR1 and CDR2 are LNHDA and SQIVND (reference sequence). The junction had 6 bases not matched to a gene; V was cut back by 4 bases and J by 7 bases. The CDR3 runs to 13 residues.

Remarks on this clonotype: One end of the junction varies from germline; a read error may be responsible. J is TRBJ2-3 and V is TRBV2; 10 nucleotides match TRBD2. Germline loops: CDR1 SNHLY, CDR2 FYNNEI. The CDR3 loop spans 18 amino acids. Here the CDR3 reads CASSPYRTSGASTDTQYF. As DNA, the CDR3 is TGCGCCAGCAGCCCTTACCGGACTAGCGGAGCTAGCACAGATACGCAGTATTTT. Full variable domain (outside the CDR3, taken from reference TRBV2 and TRBJ2-3): EPEVTQTPSHQVTQMGQEVILRCVPISNHLYFYWYRQILGQKVEFLVSFYNNEISEKSEIFDDQFSVERPDGSNFTLKIRSTKLEDSAMYFCASSPYRTSGASTDTQYFGPGTRLTVL.

This clonotype came up once. The chain links TRBV3-1 to TRBJ2-7; D unclear. Germline CDR1 reads LGHDT; CDR2 reads YNNKEL (reference sequence). CDR3 length: 17 residues. The ends were cut back, 5 bases at V and 3 bases at J, with 23 bases in the middle. The CDR3 nucleotides are TGTGCCAGCAGCGATGACTTATATATAGACGATTTCTACGAGCAGTACTTC. Protein: CASSDDLYIDDFYEQYF.

Many counts were recorded for this clonotype. The chain links TRBV12-3 or TRBV12-4 to TRBJ1-5; D ambiguous. V lost 7 bases to trimming and J lost 6 bases, with 10 bases between them. The CDR3 has 12 residues. The chain's CDR3 is CASTRSRQPQHF. The CDR3 nucleotides are TGTGCCAGCACCCGGTCTCGTCAGCCCCAGCATTTT.

This clonotype was picked up many times. The genes are TRBV6-1 and TRBJ2-2, with 7 positions matching TRBD1. V trimming: 6 bases; J trimming: 4 bases; junction bases outside the gene matches: 8. The CDR3 extends over 15 amino acids. CDR1 is MNHNS, CDR2 SASEGT, per germline. The CDR3 spells CASRGTGVGTGELFF. CDR3 bases: TGTGCCAGCAGGGGTACAGGGGTAGGCACCGGGGAGCTGTTTTTT.

This clonotype showed up many times. The chain uses TRBV5-1 and TRBJ1-1, with a tentative D call TRBD1 (5 bases). Germline-derived CDR1 and CDR2 are SGHRS and YFSETQ. V lost 0 bases and J 1 base, leaving 13 bases between the germline ends. The CDR3 has 16 residues. The CDR3 loop reads CASSLGGDGANTEAFF. The DNA for the CDR3 is TGCGCCAGCAGCTTGGGAGGGGATGGGGCGAACACTGAAGCTTTCTTT.

About this clonotype itself: A much larger clonotype is one base distant, so this may be a read error. V and J are TRBV28 and TRBJ1-2, with no clear D. Germline CDR1 is MDHEN and CDR2 is SYDVKM. V lost 6 bases, J lost 3 bases, and 8 bases lay in between. This CDR3 is built from 12 residues. Here the CDR3 reads CASRARDYGYTF. CDR3 DNA: TGTGCCAGCAGGGCGCGGGACTATGGCTACACCTTC.

The sample holds many counts of this clonotype. The chain joins TRBV2 to TRBJ2-1; 8 positions agree with TRBD1. The germline V gene has CDR1 SNHLY and CDR2 FYNNEI. V was clipped by 6 bases and J by 4 bases; unmatched bases: 5. This CDR3 region has 14 residues. The CDR3 DNA is TGTGCCAGCAGGACAGGGGACCCTTACAATGAGCAGTTCTTC. This codes for CASRTGDPYNEQFF.

At least ten counts were recorded for this clonotype. The chain is built from TRBV30 and TRBJ1-2, with 7 bases lining up with TRBD1. The J segment lost 0 bases and the V segment lost 6 bases, leaving 4 bases of the junction unmatched. Germline loops: CDR1 GTSNPN, CDR2 SVGIG (reference sequence). The CDR3 has 13 amino acids. The CDR3, as DNA: TGTGCCTGTGAGACAGGGACTAACTATGGCTACACCTTC. Translating it yields CACETGTNYGYTF. Full variable domain (missing parts from reference TRBV30 and TRBJ1-2): SQTIHQWPATLVQPVGSPLSLECTVEGTSNPNLYWYRQAAGRGLQLLFYSVGIGQISSEVPQNLSASRPQDRQFILSSKKLLLSDSGFYLCACETGTNYGYTFGSGTRLTVV.

The V gene is TRBV30, the J gene TRBJ2-3; TRBD2 agrees at 7 bases. CDR1 is GTSNPN, CDR2 SVGIG, per germline (reference sequence). The CDR3 runs to 15 residues. Unmatched junction bases numbered 6, after V lost 3 bases and J lost 0 bases. DNA for the CDR3: TGTGCCTGGAGGCGGGGGACTCCTAGCACAGATACGCAGTATTTT. Its translation: CAWRRGTPSTDTQYF. The variable domain in full, completed from reference TRBV30 and TRBJ2-3, reads SQTIHQWPATLVQPVGSPLSLECTVEGTSNPNLYWYRQAAGRGLQLLFYSVGIGQISSEVPQNLSASRPQDRQFILSSKKLLLSDSGFYLCAWRRGTPSTDTQYFGPGTRLTVL.

The genes are TRBV6-2 or TRBV6-3 and TRBJ1-3; D may be TRBD1 (5 bases). This CDR3 region has 14 residues. With 0 bases removed from V and 4 bases from J, the gap between germline ends came to 7 bases. Germline V gene data show CDR1 as MNHEY and CDR2 as SVGEGT. CDR3 amino acids: CASSYSGEGNTIYF. The CDR3 bases are TGTGCCAGCAGTTACTCAGGGGAAGGAAACACCATATATTTT.